This T cell receptor beta chain was retrieved from a study of OX40 agonist ivuxolimab in advanced cancers. Overall study: Checkpoint inhibitors had been given previously to approximately 40% of patients. Whole-study results and caveats: Undetermined was the antigen specificity of the expanded peripheral T cells. Compared with CD4+, CD8+ T cells on average had more expanded clones.

Autoimmune disease history or systemic immunosuppression led to patient exclusion. A note on this clone: The antigen remains undetermined.

CDR3 size: 15 residues. Trimming shortened V by 0 bases and J by 5 bases, and 14 bases separated the two germline ends. Germline lookup yields CDR1 LGHNA and CDR2 YNFKEQ. The method was immunoSEQ multiplex PCR; TCRdb's version includes in-frame clones alone and lacks a portion of them. The table has roughly 80,000 clones, approximately 90% seen once; the top ten hold about 0.7%. This receptor was identified in an adult with an advanced solid tumor such as melanoma, head and neck, liver or kidney cancer. The material was CD4+ or CD8+ T cells sorted from blood, obtained in a trial of the OX40 agonist ivuxolimab. The V and J genes are TRBV4-2 and TRBJ2-7; D gene unclear. The CDR3 region has the DNA TGTGCCAGCAGCCAAGATACGGTTGGTCGGGACGAGCAGTACTTC. It specifies CASSQDTVGRDEQYF.